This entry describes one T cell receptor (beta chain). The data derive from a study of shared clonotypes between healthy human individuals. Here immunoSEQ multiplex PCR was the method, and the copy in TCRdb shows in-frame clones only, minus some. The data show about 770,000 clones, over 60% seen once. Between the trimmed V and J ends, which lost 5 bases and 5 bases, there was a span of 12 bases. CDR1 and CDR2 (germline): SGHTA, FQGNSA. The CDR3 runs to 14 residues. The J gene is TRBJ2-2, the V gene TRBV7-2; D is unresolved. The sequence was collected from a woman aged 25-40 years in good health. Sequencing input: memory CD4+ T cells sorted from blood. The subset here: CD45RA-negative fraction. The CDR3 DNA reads TGTGCCAGCAGCCTCTACCGTACAACCGGGGAGCTGTTTTTT. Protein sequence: CASSLYRTTGELFF.